This T cell receptor beta chain emerged from a study of blood T cell repertoires in COVID-19. Study at large: Some COVID-19 samples were acute and others convalescent; all came from the United States, Italy and Spain. The cDNA or gDNA used as material had been derived from T cells, B-cell-depleted T cells, or PBMCs.

The V gene's germline CDR1 is SGHTA and CDR2 FQGTGA. V lost 5 bases to trimming and J lost 2 bases, with 14 bases between them. The CDR3 consists of 15 residues. TCRdb's table, derived via immunoSEQ multiplex PCR, lists solely in-frame clones and lacks some. This repertoire shows about 42,000 clones, around nine tenths found once; its top ten account for roughly 5.2%. This rearrangement joins TRBV7-3 to TRBJ2-3; a possible D gene is TRBD2 (6 bases). This TCR came from a human donor in a cohort sampled during active COVID-19. The sample was peripheral blood. In nucleotides, the CDR3 is TGTGCCAGCAGCCGTACTAGCAGATCCACAGATACGCAGTATTTT. The encoded protein is CASSRTSRSTDTQYF.